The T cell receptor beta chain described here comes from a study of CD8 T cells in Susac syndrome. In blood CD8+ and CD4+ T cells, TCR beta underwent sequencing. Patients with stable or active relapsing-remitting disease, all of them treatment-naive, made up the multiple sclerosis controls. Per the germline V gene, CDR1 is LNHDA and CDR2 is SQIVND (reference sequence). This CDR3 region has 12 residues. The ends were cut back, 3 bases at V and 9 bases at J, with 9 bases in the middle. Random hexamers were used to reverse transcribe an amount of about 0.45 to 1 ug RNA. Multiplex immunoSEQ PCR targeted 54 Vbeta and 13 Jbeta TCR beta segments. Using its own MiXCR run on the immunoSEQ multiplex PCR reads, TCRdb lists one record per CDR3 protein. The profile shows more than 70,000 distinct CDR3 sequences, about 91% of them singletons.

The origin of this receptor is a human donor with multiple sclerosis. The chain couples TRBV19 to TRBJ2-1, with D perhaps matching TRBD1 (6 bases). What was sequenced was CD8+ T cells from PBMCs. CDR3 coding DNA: TGTGCCAGTAGTATTGGGGGCACTGAGCAGTTCTTC. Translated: CASSIGGTEQFF.